This TCR beta chain was sequenced in a study of CD8 T cells in Susac syndrome. CDR1 is MNHEY and CDR2 is SVGEGT in the germline V gene. Trimming removed 2 bases from V and 5 bases from J, with 10 bases in between. This CDR3 region has 13 residues. RNA in amounts of about 0.5 to 1 ug was reverse transcribed with random hexamers. With immunoSEQ multiplex PCR, TCR beta CDR3 was amplified across 54 Vbeta and 13 Jbeta. Each CDR3 protein gets one entry after TCRdb re-called the immunoSEQ multiplex PCR reads with MiXCR. There are some 200,000 distinct CDR3 sequences in the sample; 95% occur only once, and roughly 0.1% lies in the top ten.

The sequence was obtained from a human donor with multiple sclerosis. This chain uses TRBV6-2 or TRBV6-3 with TRBJ2-7; D is perhaps TRBD2 (6 bases). Source material: CD4+ T cells from PBMCs. As DNA, the CDR3 is TGTGCCAGCAGTTACCTGAGGACTAACGAGCAGTACTTC. Protein product: CASSYLRTNEQYF.